The T cell receptor beta chain described here comes from a study of regulatory T cells in long-lasting Graves disease. With iRepertoire HTBI primers and Arm-PCR of CDR3 regions, TCR beta libraries were built. In the original workflow: Samples collectively showed fewer than 80 TRBV and approximately 15 TRBJ segments. TCRdb reanalysed the multiplex PCR reads using MiXCR and keeps one entry per CDR3 protein. TCRdb assigned the V and J calls; the authors' analysis was not used. This sample has around 360,000 distinct CDR3 sequences, with around 15% found just once. This clonotype was seen more than once but under ten times. Time point reported: newly diagnosed GD, antithyroid drugs for less than 3 months. Extracted PBMC RNA gave rise to the TCR library. These sequences were also reported in another study, on T cells in Graves' hyperthyroidism and ophthalmopathy. That investigation notes: Blood held most thyroid clonotypes expanded above 0.001 frequency.

The material sequenced was peripheral blood mononuclear cells (PBMCs), taken at new diagnosis, from a patient treated with antithyroid drugs. This TCR derives from a young woman with Graves disease.

The CDR3 nucleotides are TGCGCCAGCAGCTTGGCCGGAGGGGGACCCTATGGCTACACCTTC. Translating gives CASSLAGGGPYGYTF. The rearrangement links TRBV5-1 to TRBJ1-2, with D perhaps matching TRBD1 (6 bases). The ends were cut back, 0 bases at V and 4 bases at J, with 13 bases in the middle. From germline, CDR1 is SGHRS and CDR2 YFSETQ. CDR3 length: 15 residues.